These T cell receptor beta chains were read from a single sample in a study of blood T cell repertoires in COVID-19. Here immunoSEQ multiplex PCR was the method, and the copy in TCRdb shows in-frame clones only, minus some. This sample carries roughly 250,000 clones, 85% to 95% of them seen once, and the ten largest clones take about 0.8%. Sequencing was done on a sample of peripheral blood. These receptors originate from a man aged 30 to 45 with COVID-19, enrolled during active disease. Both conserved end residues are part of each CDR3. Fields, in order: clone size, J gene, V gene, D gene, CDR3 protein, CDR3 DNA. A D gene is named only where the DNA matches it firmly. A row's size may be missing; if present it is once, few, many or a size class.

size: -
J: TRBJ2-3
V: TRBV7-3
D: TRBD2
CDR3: CASSPITSGGNTDTQYF
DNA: TGTGCCAGCAGCCCAATCACTAGCGGGGGAAACACAGATACGCAGTATTTT

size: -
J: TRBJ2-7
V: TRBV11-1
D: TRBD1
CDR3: CASSNDRGQYF
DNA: TGTGCCAGCAGCAACGACAGGGGTCAGTACTTC

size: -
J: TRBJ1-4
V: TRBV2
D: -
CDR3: CASSPIQSNEKLFF
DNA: TGTGCCAGCAGTCCAATCCAGTCTAATGAAAAACTGTTTTTT

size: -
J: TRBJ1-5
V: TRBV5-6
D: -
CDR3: CASSRGGLYSNQPQHF
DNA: TGTGCCAGCAGCCGGGGTGGGCTCTATAGCAATCAGCCCCAGCATTTT

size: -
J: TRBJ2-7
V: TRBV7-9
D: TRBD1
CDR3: CASSPDRTYSYEQYF
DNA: TGTGCCAGCAGCCCGGACAGGACCTACTCCTACGAGCAGTACTTC

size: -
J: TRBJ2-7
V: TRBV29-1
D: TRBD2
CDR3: CSVVDSGVYEQYF
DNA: TGCAGCGTTGTGGATAGCGGGGTCTACGAGCAGTACTTC

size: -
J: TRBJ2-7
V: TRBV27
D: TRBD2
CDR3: CASSLTSGGTYSYEQYF
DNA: TGTGCCAGCAGTTTGACTAGCGGGGGGACTTACTCCTACGAGCAGTACTTC

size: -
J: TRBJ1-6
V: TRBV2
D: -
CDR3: CASSEQTNNSPLHF
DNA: TGTGCCAGCAGTGAGCAGACAAATAATTCACCCCTCCACTTT

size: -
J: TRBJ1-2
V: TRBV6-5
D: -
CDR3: CASSKTGRGGYTF
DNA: TGTGCCAGCAGCAAGACAGGCCGAGGCGGCTACACCTTC

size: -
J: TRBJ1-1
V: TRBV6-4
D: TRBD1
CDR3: CASSGDRGVRDTEAFF
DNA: TGTGCCAGCAGTGGAGACAGGGGGGTGAGGGACACTGAAGCTTTCTTT

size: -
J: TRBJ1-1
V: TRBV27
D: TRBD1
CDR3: CASSSLGQGGNTEAFF
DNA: TGTGCCAGCAGTTCCTTAGGACAGGGCGGGAACACTGAAGCTTTCTTT

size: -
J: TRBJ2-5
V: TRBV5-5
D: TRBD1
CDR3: CASSFGDRGLETQYF
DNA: TGTGCCAGCAGCTTTGGGGACAGGGGTCTAGAGACCCAGTACTTC

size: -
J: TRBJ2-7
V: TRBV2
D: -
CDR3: CASRTGQTYEQYF
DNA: TGTGCCAGCAGGACGGGACAAACCTACGAGCAGTACTTC

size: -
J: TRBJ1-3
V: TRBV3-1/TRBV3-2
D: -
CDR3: CASSQDSRNTIYF
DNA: TGTGCCAGCAGCCAAGACTCCCGGAACACCATATATTTT

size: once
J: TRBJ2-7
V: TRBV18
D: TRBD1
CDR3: CASSPSSSDGDRQYF
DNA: TGTGCCAGCTCACCATCCAGTAGTGACGGGGACAGGCAGTACTTC

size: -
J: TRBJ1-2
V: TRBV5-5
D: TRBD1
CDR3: CASSWAGQENYGYTF
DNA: TGTGCCAGCAGCTGGGCGGGACAGGAGAACTATGGCTACACCTTC

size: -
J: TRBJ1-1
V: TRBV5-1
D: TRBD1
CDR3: CASSSTGEGSGAFF
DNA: TGCGCCAGCAGCTCGACAGGGGAGGGATCGGGAGCTTTCTTT

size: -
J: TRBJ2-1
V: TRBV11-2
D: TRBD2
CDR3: CASSLQRGRSEQFF
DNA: TGTGCCAGCAGCTTGCAGCGGGGGAGGAGTGAGCAGTTCTTC

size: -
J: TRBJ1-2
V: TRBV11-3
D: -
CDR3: CASSTSTGGGYTF
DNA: TGTGCCAGCAGCACAAGTACAGGCGGTGGCTACACCTTC

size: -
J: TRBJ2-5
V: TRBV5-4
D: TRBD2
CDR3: CASSRGTSSLQETQYF
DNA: TGTGCCAGCAGCCGGGGGACTAGCTCCCTCCAAGAGACCCAGTACTTC

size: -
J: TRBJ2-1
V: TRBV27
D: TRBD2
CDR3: CASSLFHRGGGAANEQFF
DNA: TGTGCCAGCAGTTTATTTCATCGTGGCGGGGGGGCCGCGAATGAGCAGTTCTTC

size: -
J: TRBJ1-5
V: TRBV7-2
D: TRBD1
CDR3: CASSSSQGAVGQPQHF
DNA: TGTGCCAGCAGCTCGTCCCAGGGGGCGGTTGGTCAGCCCCAGCATTTT

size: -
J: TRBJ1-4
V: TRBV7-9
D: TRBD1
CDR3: CASSLRGRGPLGVEKLFF
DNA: TGTGCCAGCAGCTTAAGGGGAAGGGGGCCACTAGGAGTTGAAAAACTGTTTTTT

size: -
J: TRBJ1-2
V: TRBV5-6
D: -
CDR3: CASSFLGRGYTF
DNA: TGTGCCAGCAGCTTTCTGGGCAGGGGCTACACCTTC

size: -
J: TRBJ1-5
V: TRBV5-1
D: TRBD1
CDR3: CASSTGQGNQPQHF
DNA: TGCGCCAGCAGCACCGGACAGGGCAATCAGCCCCAGCATTTT

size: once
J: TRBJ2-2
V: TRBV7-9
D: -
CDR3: CASSRTSTGELFF
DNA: TGTGCCAGCAGCCGAACTAGTACCGGGGAGCTGTTTTTT

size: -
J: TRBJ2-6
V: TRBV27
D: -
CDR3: CASSTIRRQIHSGANVLTF
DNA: TGTGCCAGCAGCACTATTCGTAGACAGATACACTCTGGGGCCAACGTCCTGACTTTC